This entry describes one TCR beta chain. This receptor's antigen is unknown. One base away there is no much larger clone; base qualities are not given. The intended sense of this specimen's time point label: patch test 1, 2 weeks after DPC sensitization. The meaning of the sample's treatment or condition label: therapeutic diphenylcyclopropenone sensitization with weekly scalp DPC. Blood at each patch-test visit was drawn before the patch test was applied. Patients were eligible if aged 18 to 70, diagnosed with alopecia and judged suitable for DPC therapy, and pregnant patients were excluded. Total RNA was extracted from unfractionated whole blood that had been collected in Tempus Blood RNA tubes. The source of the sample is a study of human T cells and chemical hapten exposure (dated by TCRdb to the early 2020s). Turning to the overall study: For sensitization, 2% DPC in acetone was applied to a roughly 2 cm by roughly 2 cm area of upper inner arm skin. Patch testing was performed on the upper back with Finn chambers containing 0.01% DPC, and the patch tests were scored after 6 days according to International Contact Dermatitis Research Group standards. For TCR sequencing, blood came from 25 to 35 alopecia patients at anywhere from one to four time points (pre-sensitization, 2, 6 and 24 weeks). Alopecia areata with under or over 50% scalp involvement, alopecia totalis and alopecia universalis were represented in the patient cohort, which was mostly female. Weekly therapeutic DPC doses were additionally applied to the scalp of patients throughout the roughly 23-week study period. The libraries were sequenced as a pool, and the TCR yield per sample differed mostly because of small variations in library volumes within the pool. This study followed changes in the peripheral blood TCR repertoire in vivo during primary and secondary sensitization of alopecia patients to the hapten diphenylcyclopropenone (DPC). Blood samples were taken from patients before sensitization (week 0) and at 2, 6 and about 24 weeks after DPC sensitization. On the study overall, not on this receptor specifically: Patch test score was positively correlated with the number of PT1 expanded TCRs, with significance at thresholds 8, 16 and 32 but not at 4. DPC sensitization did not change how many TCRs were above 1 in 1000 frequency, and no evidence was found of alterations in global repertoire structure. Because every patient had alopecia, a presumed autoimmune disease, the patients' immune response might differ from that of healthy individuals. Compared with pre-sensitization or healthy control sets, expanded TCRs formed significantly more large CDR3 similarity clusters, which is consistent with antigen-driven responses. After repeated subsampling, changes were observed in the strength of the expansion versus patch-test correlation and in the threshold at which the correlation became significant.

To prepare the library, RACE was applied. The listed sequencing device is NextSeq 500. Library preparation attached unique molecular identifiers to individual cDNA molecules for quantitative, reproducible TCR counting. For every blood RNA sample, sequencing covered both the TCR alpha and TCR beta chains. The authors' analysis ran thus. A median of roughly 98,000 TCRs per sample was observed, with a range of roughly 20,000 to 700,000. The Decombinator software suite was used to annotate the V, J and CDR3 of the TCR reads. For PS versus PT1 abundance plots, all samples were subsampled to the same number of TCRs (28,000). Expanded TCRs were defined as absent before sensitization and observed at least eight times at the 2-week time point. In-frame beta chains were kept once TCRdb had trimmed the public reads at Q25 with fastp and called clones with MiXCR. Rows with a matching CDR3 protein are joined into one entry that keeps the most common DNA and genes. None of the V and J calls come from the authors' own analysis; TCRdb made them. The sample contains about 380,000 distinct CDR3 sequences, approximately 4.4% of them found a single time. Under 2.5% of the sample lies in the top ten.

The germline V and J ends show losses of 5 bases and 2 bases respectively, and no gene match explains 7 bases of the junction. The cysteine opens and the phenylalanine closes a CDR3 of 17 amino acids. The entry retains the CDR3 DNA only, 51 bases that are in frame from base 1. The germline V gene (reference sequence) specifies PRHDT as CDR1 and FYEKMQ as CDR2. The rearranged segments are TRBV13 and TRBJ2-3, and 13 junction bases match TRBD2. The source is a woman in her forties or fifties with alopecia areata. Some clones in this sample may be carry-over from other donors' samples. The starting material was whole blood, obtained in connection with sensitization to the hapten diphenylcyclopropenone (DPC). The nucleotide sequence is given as TGTGCCAGCAGCCCCCTGGGACTAGCGGGGTACACAGATACGCAGTATTTT. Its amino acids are CASSPLGLAGYTDTQYF. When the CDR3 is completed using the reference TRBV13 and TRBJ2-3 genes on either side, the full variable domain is AAGVIQSPRHLIKEKRETATLKCYPIPRHDTVYWYQQGPGQDPQFLISFYEKMQSDKGSIPDRFSAQQFSDYHSELNMSSLELGDSALYFCASSPLGLAGYTDTQYFGPGTRLTVL.